The 27 T cell receptor beta chains below were found in one sample sequenced in a study of blood T cell repertoires in COVID-19. Using immunoSEQ multiplex PCR, the repertoire was profiled, and TCRdb retains in-frame clones only, with some absent. The profile shows some 72,000 clones, around 90% of them singletons. The sequenced sample consisted of peripheral blood. These receptor sequences come from a man aged 50 or older with active COVID-19.

This clone was observed a handful of times. This chain links TRBV5-4 with TRBJ1-3, with D maybe TRBD1 (6 bases). This CDR3 contains 15 residues. Germline CDR1 is SGHNT and CDR2 is YYREEE (reference sequence). The ends were cut back, 2 bases at V and 4 bases at J, with 13 bases in the middle. CDR3 DNA: TGTGCCAGCAGCTTCCAGGGGAAGTCCGGAAACACCATATATTTT. It specifies CASSFQGKSGNTIYF.

The V gene is TRBV6-1, the J gene TRBJ2-5; D gene unclear. Trimming cost V 1 base and J 6 bases, with 6 bases left between them. The CDR3 loop spans 12 amino acids. Germline CDR1 is MNHNS and CDR2 is SASEGT. The CDR3 nucleotides are TGTGCCAGCAGTGAAGGTAAAAAGACCCAGTACTTC. Encoded protein: CASSEGKKTQYF.

This chain joins TRBV28 and TRBJ1-2, with TRBD1 matching 8 bases. The CDR3 is made up of 14 amino acids. Germline CDR1 reads MDHEN; CDR2 reads SYDVKM. V dropped 6 bases and J dropped 3; count of bases not matched to a gene: 6. CDR3 in amino acids: CASRGQGAHYGYTF. DNA of the CDR3: TGTGCCAGCAGAGGGCAGGGGGCTCACTATGGCTACACCTTC.

This chain connects TRBV5-1 to TRBJ2-3; 7 nucleotides align to TRBD1. With 4 bases clipped from V and 0 bases from J, the junction kept 2 bases outside the gene matches. This CDR3 is 14 amino acids long. CDR1 SGHRS and CDR2 YFSETQ come from the germline V gene. The CDR3 region has the DNA TGCGCCAGCAGCGGGGGACAGAGCACAGATACGCAGTATTTT. It encodes CASSGGQSTDTQYF.

This chain uses TRBV6-4 with TRBJ1-1; D perhaps matches TRBD1 (6 bases). The CDR3 contains 15 residues. From germline, CDR1 is MRHNA and CDR2 SNTAGT. Trimming cost V 10 bases and J 0 bases, with 18 bases left between them. The CDR3 DNA follows: TGTGCCACCAAAATCGAGGACAGCATGAACACTGAAGCTTTCTTT. Protein: CATKIEDSMNTEAFF.

V is TRBV6-6 and J is TRBJ1-1; D possibly corresponds to TRBD1 (5 bases). The CDR3 spans 13 residues. Per germline, CDR1 MNHNY and CDR2 SVGAGI (reference sequence). V was trimmed by 10 bases and J by 4 bases, leaving 16 bases between them. CDR3 DNA: TGTGCCACCACAGGCCGCGTCGTCACTGAAGCTTTCTTT. Amino acids: CATTGRVVTEAFF.

This sequence joins TRBV12-3 or TRBV12-4 and TRBJ1-3, with no clear D. Deletions cut 3 bases from V and 4 bases from J, with 7 bases between. The CDR3 sequence is 13 residues long. CDR3 bases: TGTGCCAGCAGTTTTTCATCAGGAAACACCATATATTTT. It codes for CASSFSSGNTIYF.

This chain joins TRBV2 and TRBJ2-7; weak D call: TRBD2 (5 bases). The CDR3 consists of 10 residues. V gave up 11 bases and J gave up 7 bases, with 12 bases separating them. CDR1 and CDR2 from the germline V gene are SNHLY and FYNNEI. The CDR3 nucleotides read TGTGCCCCCGGGATGGAAGAGCAGTACTTC. Translated: CAPGMEEQYF.

The chain combines TRBV2 with TRBJ2-5; 9 positions agree with TRBD2. The CDR3 length is 17 residues. Trimming removed 6 bases from V and 4 bases from J; junction bases left unmatched: 15. Germline V gene data show CDR1 as SNHLY and CDR2 as FYNNEI. The CDR3 protein is CASSSVAGVTGRETQYF. The CDR3 DNA follows: TGTGCCAGCAGCTCCGTAGCGGGGGTGACTGGTCGAGAGACCCAGTACTTC.

The chain is built from TRBV7-2 and TRBJ2-7; TRBD2 agrees at 14 bases. The V segment lost 6 bases and the J segment 4 bases; nucleotides outside the gene matches: 8. Germline V gene data show CDR1 as SGHTA and CDR2 as FQGNSA. The CDR3 loop spans 16 amino acids. For the CDR3, the DNA is TGTGCCAGCAGAGGGACTAGCGGGGGAGGTCGTTACGAGCAGTACTTC. Its translation is CASRGTSGGGRYEQYF. The full variable domain, with the rest looked up from reference TRBV7-2 and TRBJ2-7, is GAGVSQSPSNKVTEKGKDVELRCDPISGHTALYWYRQSLGQGLEFLIYFQGNSAPDKSGLPSDRFSAERTGGSVSTLTIQRTQQEDSAVYLCASRGTSGGGRYEQYFGPGTRLTVT.

This rearrangement joins TRBV6-5 to TRBJ1-2, with 9 bases that match TRBD1. Germline-derived CDR1 and CDR2 are MNHEY and SVGAGI. The V gene end was trimmed by 8 bases and the J gene end by 7 bases; junction bases not matched to a gene: 11. The CDR3 loop spans 14 amino acids. The CDR3 here is CASSSGTGRFGYTF. CDR3 nucleotide sequence: TGTGCCAGCTCCTCCGGGACAGGGCGATTTGGCTACACCTTC.

V usage is TRBV12-5 and J usage is TRBJ2-6, with no clear D. Germline V gene lookup returns CDR1 LGHNT and CDR2 FRNRAP. The length of the CDR3 is 16 residues. Trimming took 1 base from V and 0 from J, leaving 7 bases between them. The CDR3 DNA is TGTGCTAGTGGTTTGGGTAAACTCTCTGGGGCCAACGTCCTGACTTTC. Translating it yields CASGLGKLSGANVLTF. The full variable domain, rest sourced from reference TRBV12-5 and TRBJ2-6, is DARVTQTPRHKVTEMGQEVTMRCQPILGHNTVFWYRQTMMQGLELLAYFRNRAPLDDSGMPKDRFSAEMPDATLATLKIQPSEPRDSAVYFCASGLGKLSGANVLTFGAGSRLTVL.

J is TRBJ2-1 and V is TRBV18, with 7 bases aligning to TRBD1. With 2 bases clipped from V and 6 bases from J, the junction kept 4 bases outside the gene matches. The CDR3 loop spans 14 amino acids. Per germline, CDR1 KGHSH and CDR2 LQKENI. CDR3 protein: CASSPSTGLNEQFF. CDR3 nucleotide sequence: TGTGCCAGCTCACCATCGACAGGGCTCAATGAGCAGTTCTTC.

This chain uses TRBV6-1 with TRBJ1-3; D is unclear. CDR3 length: 18 residues. Germline-derived CDR1 and CDR2 are MNHNS and SASEGT. Between the trimmed V and J ends, which lost 2 bases and 0 bases, there was a span of 17 bases. The CDR3 region has the DNA TGTGCCAGCAGTGAATCCCTAAGCTACAGCTACTCTGGAAACACCATATATTTT. This gives the protein CASSESLSYSYSGNTIYF.

V gene TRBV5-6 combines with J gene TRBJ1-1; a possible D gene is TRBD1 (5 bases). Germline values: CDR1 SGHDT, CDR2 YYEEEE. The V and J ends lost 0 bases and 0 bases respectively, with 6 bases between them. The CDR3 has 14 amino acids. In DNA, the CDR3 is TGTGCCAGCAGCTTGGTGGACATGAACACTGAAGCTTTCTTT. This sequence encodes CASSLVDMNTEAFF.

The chain has TRBV10-3 and TRBJ1-6; 7 positions agree with TRBD1. This CDR3 has 14 residues. CDR1 ENHRY and CDR2 SYGVKD come from the germline V gene. The junction had 6 bases not matched to a gene; V was cut back by 8 bases and J by 5 bases. For the CDR3, the DNA is TGTGCCATCGGCGGGCAGGGGGATAATTCACCCCTCCACTTT. It yields the protein CAIGGQGDNSPLHF.

V usage is TRBV30 and J usage is TRBJ1-1; D is ambiguous. Between the trimmed V and J ends, which lost 2 bases and 3 bases, there was a span of 10 bases. Germline V gene sequence: CDR1 GTSNPN, CDR2 SVGIG (reference sequence). The length of the CDR3 is 13 residues. CDR3: CAWSRPGYTEAFF. The CDR3 DNA reads as TGTGCCTGGAGTCGCCCCGGGTACACTGAAGCTTTCTTT. Complete variable domain (other parts from reference TRBV30 and TRBJ1-1): SQTIHQWPATLVQPVGSPLSLECTVEGTSNPNLYWYRQAAGRGLQLLFYSVGIGQISSEVPQNLSASRPQDRQFILSSKKLLLSDSGFYLCAWSRPGYTEAFFGQGTRLTVV.

The chain combines TRBV6-2 or TRBV6-3 with TRBJ2-3; TRBD1 agrees at 7 bases. CDR1 and CDR2 from the germline V gene are MNHEY and SVGEGT. V dropped 4 bases and J dropped 2; count of bases not matched to a gene: 9. The CDR3 is made up of 16 amino acids. CDR3: CASSSETGAHTDTQYF. The CDR3 region has the DNA TGTGCCAGCAGTTCCGAAACAGGGGCCCACACAGATACGCAGTATTTT.

The chain is built from TRBV2 and TRBJ2-1; D uncertain. The ends were cut back, 4 bases at V and 9 bases at J, with 19 bases in the middle. Germline CDR1 and CDR2: SNHLY and FYNNEI. The length of the CDR3 is 15 residues. CDR3 amino acids: CASSGRHPPVVEQFF. Written as DNA, the CDR3 is TGTGCCAGCAGTGGTAGACATCCACCCGTAGTTGAGCAGTTCTTC.

The chain links TRBV24-1 to TRBJ1-2; D gene uncertain. The CDR3 is 12 residues long. CDR1 is KGHDR and CDR2 is SFDVKD in the germline V gene. V shed 9 bases and J shed 2 bases, with 9 bases lying between them. The CDR3: CATFDGNYGYTF. The CDR3 region has the DNA TGTGCCACCTTCGACGGGAACTATGGCTACACCTTC.

The V call is TRBV13, the J call TRBJ1-1; possibly TRBD1 for D (5 bases). The V and J ends lost 5 bases and 6 bases respectively, with 10 bases between them. CDR3 length equals 12 residues. The germline gives CDR1 PRHDT, CDR2 FYEKMQ (reference sequence). The CDR3 reads CASSPPRAEAFF. CDR3 nucleotide sequence: TGTGCCAGCAGCCCCCCCAGGGCTGAAGCTTTCTTT.

This chain joins TRBV2 and TRBJ2-7, with D tentatively TRBD1 (6 bases). V was trimmed by 5 bases and J by 4 bases, leaving 9 bases between them. This CDR3 is built from 12 residues. CDR1 and CDR2 (germline): SNHLY, FYNNEI. DNA of the CDR3: TGTGCCAGCAGTAGGACAGCTTACGAGCAGTACTTC. It specifies CASSRTAYEQYF.

The chain combines TRBV6-4 with TRBJ2-7; TRBD2 is a possible D gene (7 bases). From germline, CDR1 is MRHNA and CDR2 SNTAGT. CDR3 length: 11 amino acids. The CDR3 reads CAGGDRYEQYF. The CDR3 DNA sequence: TGTGCAGGGGGGGATCGGTACGAGCAGTACTTC.

This clone was counted ten times or more. The V and J genes are TRBV7-9 and TRBJ1-6; D perhaps matches TRBD1 (5 bases). V was shortened by 1 base and J by 5 bases, with 6 bases between the two germline ends. This CDR3 spans 14 amino acids. From germline, CDR1 is SEHNR and CDR2 FQNEAQ (reference sequence). The CDR3 is CASSLGRDNSPLHF. CDR3 nucleotide sequence: TGTGCCAGCAGCTTAGGCAGGGATAATTCACCCCTCCACTTT. The variable domain in full, completed from reference TRBV7-9 and TRBJ1-6, reads DTGVSQNPRHKITKRGQNVTFRCDPISEHNRLYWYRQTLGQGPEFLTYFQNEAQLEKSRLLSDRFSAERPKGSFSTLEIQRTEQGDSAMYLCASSLGRDNSPLHFGNGTRLTVT.

The chain employs TRBV7-8 and TRBJ2-5, with 11 bases aligning to TRBD2. The CDR3 has 16 amino acids. The germline V gene has CDR1 SGHVS and CDR2 FQNEAQ. The V and J ends lost 5 bases and 5 bases, in that order; junction bases with no gene match: 10. CDR3: CASSLRTSGSGETQYF. For the CDR3, the DNA is TGTGCCAGCAGCCTACGCACTAGCGGGAGTGGGGAGACCCAGTACTTC.

CDR3 sequence reads: CASSQQGASVYNEQFF. The CDR3 DNA follows: TGCGCCAGCAGCCAACAAGGGGCGTCGGTGTACAATGAGCAGTTCTTC. The genes are TRBV4-1 and TRBJ2-1, with D perhaps TRBD1 (5 bases). Trimming removed 2 bases at V and 4 bases at J, with 15 bases between. Germline V CDR1 and CDR2: MGHRA, YSYEKL. The CDR3 sequence is 16 residues long.

The V gene is TRBV9, the J gene TRBJ2-5; possible D gene TRBD1, 6 bases. The V end was cut by 4 bases, the J end by 5 bases, with 24 bases between. This CDR3 contains 17 residues. Germline V gene sequence: CDR1 SGDLS, CDR2 YYNGEE. This CDR3 reads CASSTRQDSGQFETQYF. Written as DNA, the CDR3 is TGTGCCAGCAGCACAAGACAGGATAGTGGCCAATTCGAGACCCAGTACTTC.